This T cell receptor beta chain was retrieved from a study of beta chain features in type 1 diabetes (dated by TCRdb to 2017 to 2018). Describing the broader study: Patients and healthy donors did not differ in mean age, gender distribution, total cell number or subset yield. Across all samples, about 110 million sorted cells were examined, and cell number per subset correlated strongly with RNA yield. In the study, recently diagnosed type 1 diabetes patients and matched healthy donors were compared on the TCRB repertoires of their sorted circulating CD4+ T cell subsets. Regulatory and stem cell-like memory subsets were isolated from only 8 patients and roughly 8 healthy donors, whereas naive and central memory subsets came from all 28 donors.

The High Capacity cDNA Reverse Transcription Kit was used to reverse transcribe all of the isolated RNA, meaning that expressed TCRB transcripts were what got sequenced. Deep immunoSEQ sequencing was performed on naive, central memory and regulatory T cell samples, with an average of around 3.5 million total reads per sample. Sorted cells were lysed in RLT buffer, and RNA was extracted using DNase-treated RNeasy Micro or Mini kits according to cell number. To prevent cross-contamination, every cell subset was processed on its own, while patient and healthy donor samples were processed together. The immunoSEQ multiplex PCR was used to amplify TCRB sequences from cDNA, yielding 87-bp fragments that span the CDR3 region. Sequencing of the amplicons was performed on the Illumina HiSeq platform. The source study handled its data this way. Synthetic template baselines were used to correct PCR bias computationally, reads within Hamming distance 2 were collapsed together, and singletons that could not be merged were discarded. By aligning reads against IMGT, V, D and J genes, CDR3 length, and insertions or deletions at six rearrangement sites were assigned. Within each subset, clonotype counts were normalized to the number of sorted cells before true diversity and Gini coefficients were calculated with the tcR R package. The overlap coefficient, calculated on TCRB nucleotide sequences, was used to quantify repertoire sharing. Out-of-frame TCRB sequences from naive cells were analyzed as a proxy for the pre-selection repertoire. As stored in TCRdb, this immuneACCESS dataset retains in-frame rearrangements with V and J assigned. A fraction of the clones does not appear; measured against another copy, unresolved V genes explain less than half of the discrepancy, and the remainder lacks a known reason. V, J and clone size are taken as reported in that table, and D and trimming were inferred from the DNA itself. The sample data list roughly 330,000 clones, and roughly 11% of these were observed just once. Of the sample, 0.015% is held by the ten largest clones.

CDR1 is given as SGHRS and CDR2 as YFSETQ, both from the germline V gene. Germline trimming amounts to 5 bases on V and 6 bases on J, with 9 as the count of junction bases outside the gene matches. The CDR3 starts with the cysteine, ends with the phenylalanine, and has 14 residues. Only the CDR3 DNA stays, 42 bases, in frame from base 1. From each donor, a single peripheral blood sample of approximately 110 mL on average was drawn into heparinised tubes. A BD FACSAria II and a panel including CD45RO, CCR7, CD25, CD127, CD95 and CD27 were used to sort naive, central memory, regulatory and stem cell-like memory CD4+ T cells. A purity above 95% was achieved for all sorted populations. PBMCs were isolated immediately by Lymphoprep density gradient centrifugation and stained directly without culture. So that batch effects would be minimized, each experiment stained and sorted samples in pairs, pairing one healthy donor with one patient.

Results the study describes overall, beyond this receptor: Patients with type 1 diabetes made fewer insertions and deleted more nucleotides at VDJ recombination sites, implying thymic rearrangement abnormalities. Because small numbers of individuals were included in the HLA sub-analyses, any influence of HLA type on TCRB rearrangement was left unresolved. Because cDNA rather than genomic DNA was sequenced, highly expressing activated cells could have been over-represented, although no difference in activation and CD3 levels was found between groups. PCR might favor shorter templates, but patient and control samples were amplified and corrected together, so any skew would affect both groups equally. The naive, central memory and regulatory TCRB repertoires appeared to resemble one another more closely among patients than among healthy donors. In all four CD4+ subsets, TCRB CDR3 length was moderately but significantly shorter in type 1 diabetes patients.

This clone was detected a few times. It has no known antigen specificity. No per-base quality is available; no much larger clone lies one base away. The chain is made from TRBV5-1 and TRBJ2-7, with TRBD1 matching 9 junction bases. The origin of this receptor is a woman aged 25 to 39 in good health. Sequenced sample: naive CD4+ T cells from blood. Explained via the paper, the cell subset or site label denotes: true naive CD4+ T cells. CDR3 reads: CASSPTGTGTEQYF. The bases are TGCGCCAGCAGTCCTACCGGGACAGGGACCGAGCAGTACTTC.